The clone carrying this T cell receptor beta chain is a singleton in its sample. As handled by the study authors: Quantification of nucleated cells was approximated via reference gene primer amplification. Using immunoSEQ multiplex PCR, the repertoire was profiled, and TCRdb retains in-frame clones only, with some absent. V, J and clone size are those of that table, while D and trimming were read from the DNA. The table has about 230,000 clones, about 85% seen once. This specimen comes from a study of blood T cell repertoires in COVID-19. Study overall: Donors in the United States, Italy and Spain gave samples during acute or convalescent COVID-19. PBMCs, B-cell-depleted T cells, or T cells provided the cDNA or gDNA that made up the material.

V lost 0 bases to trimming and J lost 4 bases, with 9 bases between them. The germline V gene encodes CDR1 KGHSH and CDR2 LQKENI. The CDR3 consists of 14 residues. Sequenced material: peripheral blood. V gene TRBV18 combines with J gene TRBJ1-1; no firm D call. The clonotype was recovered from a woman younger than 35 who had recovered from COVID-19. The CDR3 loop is CASSPPHGSTEAFF. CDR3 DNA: TGTGCCAGCTCACCACCTCACGGGAGCACTGAAGCTTTCTTT.